The 12 T cell receptor beta chains given below trace back to one sample, sequenced in a study of Graves' ophthalmopathy and Graves' hyperthyroidism. CDR3 regions of TCR beta were amplified from RNA transcripts. RT-PCR with HTBI primers came first, then second-round multiplex PCR. TCRdb reanalysed the multiplex PCR reads using MiXCR and keeps one entry per CDR3 protein. The table lists roughly 230,000 distinct CDR3 sequences, roughly 21% of them singletons, with about 46% in the top ten. The specimen was peripheral blood. Every receptor here comes from a woman aged 45 to 65 with Graves' ophthalmopathy.

Comment on this clonotype: Being one base from a much bigger clone, this may be a read error. The V gene is TRBV7-2, the J gene TRBJ2-7; 8 bases line up with TRBD2. The CDR3 has 13 amino acids. Per the germline V gene, CDR1 is SGHTA and CDR2 is FQGNSA. The DNA of the CDR3 is TGTGTCAGCAGCGTTAGCGGGACCTACGAGCAGTACTTC. Translating it yields CVSSVSGTYEQYF.

The V call is TRBV2, the J call TRBJ2-6; TRBD1 aligns across 8 bases. The J segment lost 0 bases and the V segment lost 4 bases, leaving 11 bases of the junction unmatched. This CDR3 is 19 amino acids long. Germline loops: CDR1 SNHLY, CDR2 FYNNEI. The CDR3 reads CASSGIGGQENSGANVLTF. DNA for the CDR3: TGTGCCAGCAGTGGAATAGGGGGACAGGAAAACTCTGGGGCCAACGTCCTGACTTTC.

The chain couples TRBV12-3 or TRBV12-4 to TRBJ2-4; TRBD2 is a possible D gene (6 bases). The length of the CDR3 is 18 residues. The V gene lost 3 bases and the J gene lost 3 bases, with 21 bases spanning the gap. CDR3 residues: CASSFTAGGAEYKNIQYF. The CDR3, as DNA: TGTGCCAGCAGTTTTACGGCCGGAGGGGCCGAATACAAAAACATTCAGTACTTC.

In its sample, this clonotype was seen many times. This chain links TRBV25-1 with TRBJ2-3; D possibly uses TRBD1 or TRBD2 (6 bases each). CDR1 and CDR2 (germline): MGHDK, SYGVNS. The CDR3 is 15 amino acids. Trimming removed 4 bases from V and 0 bases from J, with 11 bases in between. CDR3 in DNA: TGTGCCAGCAGTGTCAGGAGGGGGAGCACAGATACGCAGTATTTT. Translating gives CASSVRRGSTDTQYF. The whole variable domain, filled in from reference TRBV25-1 and TRBJ2-3, reads EADIYQTPRYLVIGTGKKITLECSQTMGHDKMYWYQQDPGMELHLIHYSYGVNSTEKGDLSSESTVSRIRTEHFPLTLESARPSHTSQYLCASSVRRGSTDTQYFGPGTRLTVL.

This clonotype came up many times. CDR3 coding DNA: TGTGCCAGCAGTAAGGCAGGGTCTTACTCCTACGAGCAGTACTTC. Translating gives CASSKAGSYSYEQYF. The J gene is TRBJ2-7, the V gene TRBV6-1; D may be TRBD1 (5 bases). Trimming cost V 5 bases and J 0 bases, with 14 bases left between them. This CDR3 has 15 amino acids. Looked up from germline, CDR1 is MNHNS and CDR2 is SASEGT.

This clonotype appeared many times. The V and J genes are TRBV12-3 or TRBV12-4 and TRBJ2-5; unclear D gene. V lost 5 bases, J lost 4 bases, and 5 bases lay in between. The CDR3 is 11 residues long. The CDR3 DNA reads TGTGCCAGCAGTACGGGAGAGACCCAGTACTTC. Amino acids: CASSTGETQYF.

This clonotype has ten or more counts. The chain combines TRBV6-1 with TRBJ1-2; 7 bases are shared with TRBD1. CDR1 and CDR2 from the germline V gene are MNHNS and SASEGT. The V and J ends lost 4 bases and 4 bases, in that order; junction bases with no gene match: 6. This CDR3 is 14 amino acids long. The CDR3: CASSVGTDFYGYTF. CDR3 DNA sequence: TGTGCCAGCAGTGTCGGGACAGACTTCTATGGCTACACCTTC.

This clonotype was seen at least ten times. The chain joins TRBV10-3 to TRBJ2-5; D tentatively reads TRBD1 or TRBD2 (5 bases each). The V end was cut by 10 bases, the J end by 5 bases, with 17 bases between. The CDR3 consists of 13 residues. Germline V gene lookup returns CDR1 ENHRY and CDR2 SYGVKD. CDR3 sequence reads: CATSVLEGETQYF. CDR3 in DNA: TGTGCCACCAGCGTTCTTGAGGGGGAGACCCAGTACTTC.

Only a few counts were recorded for this clonotype. The chain is built from TRBV19 and TRBJ1-6; D is unresolved. The germline CDR1 and CDR2 sequences are LNHDA and SQIVND (reference sequence). The V end was cut by 3 bases, the J end by 4 bases, with 7 bases between. The CDR3 covers 14 residues. The CDR3 sequence is CASSITPYNSPLHF. In DNA, the CDR3 is TGTGCCAGTAGTATTACGCCGTATAATTCACCCCTCCACTTT.

This clonotype was seen just once. V gene TRBV6-2 or TRBV6-3 combines with J gene TRBJ1-2; 7 bases match TRBD1. This CDR3 comprises 14 residues. Germline lookup yields CDR1 MNHEY and CDR2 SVGEGT. Trimming took 6 bases from V and 2 from J; bases not matched to a gene: 6. The chain's CDR3 is CASRRDSLNYGYTF. For the CDR3, the DNA is TGTGCCAGCAGACGGGACAGCCTAAACTATGGCTACACCTTC.

This clonotype was detected many times. This chain connects TRBV6-5 to TRBJ2-7; 11 bases are a match to TRBD1. This CDR3 has 17 amino acids. V lost 0 bases, J lost 2 bases, and 6 bases stayed unmatched. Looked up from germline, CDR1 is MNHEY and CDR2 is SVGAGI. CDR3 in DNA: TGTGCCAGCAGTTACTCGATCGGGACAGGGGGAACCTACGAGCAGTACTTC. Protein: CASSYSIGTGGTYEQYF.

In this sample, this clonotype turned up a few times. The chain has TRBV11-2 and TRBJ2-7; D call uncertain. Trimming removed 1 base at V and 2 bases at J, with 9 bases between. CDR1 is SGHAT and CDR2 is FQNNGV in the germline V gene. The CDR3 runs to 14 residues. The CDR3 DNA is TGTGCCAGCAGCTTAGGGACCTGGACCTACGAGCAGTACTTC. Translation gives CASSLGTWTYEQYF. Full variable domain (remainder filled in from reference TRBV11-2 and TRBJ2-7): EAGVAQSPRYKIIEKRQSVAFWCNPISGHATLYWYQQILGQGPKLLIQFQNNGVVDDSQLPKDRFSAERLKGVDSTLKIQPAKLEDSAVYLCASSLGTWTYEQYFGPGTRLTVT.